The 30 T cell receptor beta chains reported below all come from one sample, sequenced in a study of identifying expanded T cells in peripheral blood. Some clones are missing from TCRdb's copy, which holds only in-frame ones; the method was immunoSEQ multiplex PCR. This table holds 70,000 to 100,000 clones, around 85% found once. Source material: blood. The origin of the receptors is a person aged 18 to 70 in good health.

V gene TRBV5-4 combines with J gene TRBJ1-5; D is undetermined. Per germline, CDR1 SGHNT and CDR2 YYREEE (reference sequence). The V end lost 1 base, the J end lost 5 bases, and 19 bases lay between the germline ends. The CDR3 is 17 amino acids. CDR3 coding DNA: TGTGCCAGCAGCTTGACTTTTTTTAGCGAATCCCATCAGCCCCAGCATTTT. Translating it yields CASSLTFFSESHQPQHF.

V is TRBV7-9 and J is TRBJ1-3; D remains ambiguous. The CDR3 is made up of 15 amino acids. Per germline, CDR1 SEHNR and CDR2 FQNEAQ (reference sequence). Trimming took 7 bases from V and 1 from J, leaving 14 bases between them. The CDR3 protein is CASTSSPYSGNTIYF. For the CDR3, the DNA is TGTGCCAGCACCTCGTCCCCCTATTCTGGAAACACCATATATTTT.

The chain is built from TRBV7-6 and TRBJ2-7; TRBD2 matches at 14 bases. Germline CDR1 is SGHVS and CDR2 is FNYEAQ. V gave up 5 bases and J gave up 7 bases; unmatched junction bases: 13. This CDR3 spans 17 amino acids. The CDR3 reads CASSPGGTSGGNAEQYF. CDR3 DNA: TGTGCCAGCAGCCCCGGAGGGACTAGCGGGGGAAATGCTGAGCAGTACTTC.

The rearrangement joins TRBV6-5 to TRBJ2-2; D is ambiguous. From germline, CDR1 is MNHEY and CDR2 SVGAGI. This CDR3 contains 13 residues. Trimming shortened V by 0 bases and J by 8 bases, and 7 bases separated the two germline ends. CDR3 protein: CASSYSVPGELFF. For the CDR3, the DNA is TGTGCCAGCAGTTACTCAGTCCCGGGGGAGCTGTTTTTT.

CDR3 loop: CSVEDLRAGYLNEQFF. CDR3 nucleotides: TGCAGCGTTGAAGATCTACGAGCGGGGTATCTAAATGAGCAGTTCTTC. V gene TRBV29-1 combines with J gene TRBJ2-1; 7 bases map to TRBD2. V gave up 0 bases and J gave up 7 bases; unmatched junction bases: 12. The CDR3 is 16 residues long. The germline V gene encodes CDR1 SQVTM and CDR2 ANQGSEA.

The rearrangement links TRBV6-5 to TRBJ1-2, with a tentative D call TRBD1 (5 bases). This CDR3 is built from 15 residues. Trimming took 0 bases from V and 2 from J, leaving 10 bases between them. Germline CDR1 reads MNHEY; CDR2 reads SVGAGI. CDR3 protein: CASSYSIGGNYGYTF. CDR3 DNA: TGTGCCAGCAGTTACTCGATTGGGGGGAACTATGGCTACACCTTC.

The rearrangement links TRBV7-9 to TRBJ2-4; TRBD1 matches at 8 bases. The CDR3 runs 17 residues. J lost 5 bases, V lost 5 bases, and 14 bases had no gene match. Germline CDR1 and CDR2: SEHNR and FQNEAQ (reference sequence). DNA of the CDR3: TGTGCCAGCAGCGCCTGGACAGGGCTTGGTCTGCAAAACATTCAGTACTTC. It codes for CASSAWTGLGLQNIQYF. Full variable domain (remainder filled in from reference TRBV7-9 and TRBJ2-4): DTGVSQNPRHKITKRGQNVTFRCDPISEHNRLYWYRQTLGQGPEFLTYFQNEAQLEKSRLLSDRFSAERPKGSFSTLEIQRTEQGDSAMYLCASSAWTGLGLQNIQYFGAGTRLSVL.

The chain is built from TRBV6-6 and TRBJ1-5; no firm D call. Germline-derived CDR1 and CDR2 are MNHNY and SVGAGI (reference sequence). The CDR3 consists of 15 residues. The ends were cut back, 5 bases at V and 0 bases at J, with 11 bases in the middle. The DNA for the CDR3 is TGTGCCAGCAGTGATAGGACGAATAGCAATCAGCCCCAGCATTTT. Translated, it gives CASSDRTNSNQPQHF.

The gene calls are TRBV10-3 and TRBJ2-2; 7 bases fit TRBD1. V dropped 9 bases and J dropped 3; count of bases not matched to a gene: 10. Germline CDR1 is ENHRY and CDR2 is SYGVKD. The CDR3 has 15 amino acids. The CDR3, as DNA: TGTGCCATGCGACAGGGAAATCATGACACCGGGGAGCTGTTTTTT. Translating it yields CAMRQGNHDTGELFF.

The CDR3 nucleotides are TGCGCCAGCAGCCCAGTGTCTAACTCTGGGGCCAACGTCCTGACTTTC. This encodes CASSPVSNSGANVLTF. V and J are TRBV5-1 and TRBJ2-6; D is unresolved. The CDR3 contains 16 residues. The V end was cut by 4 bases, the J end by 0 bases, with 11 bases between. Germline lookup yields CDR1 SGHRS and CDR2 YFSETQ.

The count of this clone is one. The rearrangement uses TRBV10-3 and TRBJ1-4; 7 bases map to TRBD1. There are 16 residues in the CDR3. V lost 3 bases and J lost 2; bases outside the gene matches: 6. The germline CDR1 and CDR2 sequences are ENHRY and SYGVKD. CDR3 sequence (DNA): TGTGCCATCAGTGATAAAAACAGGGGCACTAATGAAAAACTGTTTTTT. It specifies CAISDKNRGTNEKLFF.

This clone was recorded a few times. The V call is TRBV6-6, the J call TRBJ2-1; 9 bases map to TRBD1. The CDR3 runs 15 residues. Germline loops: CDR1 MNHNY, CDR2 SVGAGI (reference sequence). V gave up 5 bases and J gave up 9 bases; unmatched junction bases: 11. The CDR3: CASSGQGSISSEQFF. CDR3 bases: TGTGCCAGCAGTGGACAGGGGAGTATATCGAGTGAGCAGTTCTTC.

The CDR3, as DNA: TGTGCCAGCTCACCGAAAGGTGGACAGGACACTGAAGCTTTCTTT. This encodes CASSPKGGQDTEAFF. The chain combines TRBV18 with TRBJ1-1, with TRBD1 identical over 7 bases. The CDR3 has 15 residues. Germline lookup yields CDR1 KGHSH and CDR2 LQKENI. The ends lost 3 bases at V and 3 bases at J; junction bases unmatched: 7.

The chain recombines TRBV7-2 with TRBJ1-5, with TRBD1 as a possible D gene (5 bases). Trimming pared 1 base from V and 7 bases from J, leaving 11 bases between. This CDR3 is built from 14 residues. CDR1 and CDR2 from the germline V gene are SGHTA and FQGNSA. The CDR3 here is CASSLDEGRQPQHF. The DNA of the CDR3 is TGTGCCAGCAGCTTAGATGAGGGGCGACAGCCCCAGCATTTT.

The rearrangement uses TRBV7-9 and TRBJ1-4; D not resolved. The CDR3 extends over 15 amino acids. V lost 0 bases to trimming and J lost 7 bases, with 12 bases between them. The germline gives CDR1 SEHNR, CDR2 FQNEAQ (reference sequence). The CDR3 DNA is TGTGCCAGCAGCTTAGCAGGGAGTAGAAGTGAAAAACTGTTTTTT. Translating it yields CASSLAGSRSEKLFF.

In nucleotides, the CDR3 is TGTGCCAGCAGCGGACGTACAGGGCTGGGGAATGAAAAACTGTTTTTT. Its protein is CASSGRTGLGNEKLFF. The V gene is TRBV9, the J gene TRBJ1-4; TRBD1 is a possible D gene (6 bases). Germline V lookup: CDR1 SGDLS, CDR2 YYNGEE. CDR3 length: 16 amino acids. The V end was cut by 3 bases, the J end by 5 bases, with 17 bases between.

The V and J genes are TRBV7-9 and TRBJ2-7, with D tentatively TRBD1 or TRBD2 (5 bases each). V was shortened by 5 bases and J by 4 bases, with 9 bases between the two germline ends. This CDR3 contains 12 residues. Germline-derived CDR1 and CDR2 are SEHNR and FQNEAQ (reference sequence). CDR3 loop: CASSPEGYEQYF. The CDR3, as DNA: TGTGCCAGCAGCCCAGAGGGGTACGAGCAGTACTTC.

The sample holds a few counts of this clone. This chain joins TRBV5-8 and TRBJ2-7; tentatively, D is TRBD2 (7 bases). CDR1 and CDR2 from the germline V gene are SGHTS and YDEGEE. Trimming shortened V by 0 bases and J by 4 bases, and 11 bases separated the two germline ends. This CDR3 comprises 14 residues. DNA for the CDR3: TGTGCCAGCAGCTTGGTAGGGGGGGATTACGAGCAGTACTTC. Its translation: CASSLVGGDYEQYF.

This chain uses TRBV14 with TRBJ1-1; 7 bases align to TRBD1. The CDR3 loop spans 14 amino acids. Unmatched junction bases numbered 3, after V lost 4 bases and J lost 1 base. The germline gives CDR1 SGHDN, CDR2 FVKESK. CDR3 in DNA: TGTGCCAGCAGCCGCCAGGGGGGGAACACTGAAGCTTTCTTT. This gives the protein CASSRQGGNTEAFF.

The V gene is TRBV7-2, the J gene TRBJ2-2; weak D call: TRBD2 (5 bases). Trimming took 5 bases from V and 5 from J, leaving 24 bases between them. The germline V gene has CDR1 SGHTA and CDR2 FQGNSA. The length of the CDR3 is 18 residues. The DNA of the CDR3 is TGTGCCAGCAGCGGAGGTACTAGTATCAGCGTAAGGACCGGGGAGCTGTTTTTT. This sequence encodes CASSGGTSISVRTGELFF.

The rearrangement joins TRBV6-6 to TRBJ1-5; D remains unclear. The V gene lost 5 bases and the J gene lost 0 bases, with 5 bases spanning the gap. The CDR3 consists of 13 residues. Looked up from germline, CDR1 is MNHNY and CDR2 is SVGAGI (reference sequence). The CDR3 protein is CASSHYSNQPQHF. The CDR3 region has the DNA TGTGCCAGCAGTCATTATAGCAATCAGCCCCAGCATTTT.

The V and J genes are TRBV7-3 and TRBJ2-7, with 9 positions matching TRBD1. Germline CDR1 and CDR2: SGHTA and FQGTGA. The J segment lost 6 bases and the V segment lost 2 bases, leaving 5 bases of the junction unmatched. This CDR3 has 14 amino acids. CDR3 loop: CASSLGTGPLEQYF. As DNA, the CDR3 is TGTGCCAGCAGCTTAGGGACAGGGCCCCTCGAGCAGTACTTC.

The chain employs TRBV2 and TRBJ2-7, with D maybe TRBD2 (5 bases). V lost 8 bases to trimming and J lost 1 base, with 18 bases between them. The CDR3 is 15 residues long. CDR1 and CDR2 (germline): SNHLY, FYNNEI. This CDR3 is CASEEADAASYEQYF. The CDR3 DNA reads as TGTGCCAGCGAGGAGGCGGACGCGGCTTCCTACGAGCAGTACTTC.

This clone was observed a single time. The genes are TRBV6-6 and TRBJ1-4, with D unclear. This CDR3 region has 14 residues. V was trimmed by 7 bases and J by 3 bases, leaving 12 bases between them. Germline loops: CDR1 MNHNY, CDR2 SVGAGI (reference sequence). This CDR3 reads CASTSSAPNEKLFF. CDR3 DNA sequence: TGTGCCAGCACCTCGAGTGCGCCTAATGAAAAACTGTTTTTT.

The CDR3 loop reads CASSDHRDTNEKLFF. CDR3 bases: TGTGCCAGCAGTGACCACAGGGATACTAATGAAAAACTGTTTTTT. V usage is TRBV25-1 and J usage is TRBJ1-4, with D tentatively TRBD1 (6 bases). CDR3 length equals 15 residues. Trimming removed 3 bases from V and 2 bases from J, with 10 bases in between. Germline loops: CDR1 MGHDK, CDR2 SYGVNS.

This clone was found once. V and J are TRBV7-9 and TRBJ1-1; no clear D gene. CDR1 is SEHNR, CDR2 FQNEAQ, per germline (reference sequence). CDR3 size: 13 residues. Trimming took 3 bases from V and 3 from J, leaving 8 bases between them. The chain's CDR3 is CASSFGLYTEAFF. CDR3 nucleotides: TGTGCCAGCAGCTTCGGACTGTACACTGAAGCTTTCTTT.

V is TRBV6-1 and J is TRBJ1-5; maybe TRBD1 (5 bases). The CDR3 loop spans 16 amino acids. Germline CDR1 reads MNHNS; CDR2 reads SASEGT. Trimming shortened V by 3 bases and J by 5 bases, and 17 bases separated the two germline ends. The CDR3 bases are TGTGCCAGCAGTGATCTATTGTGGCGGGGCTATCAGCCCCAGCATTTT. This codes for CASSDLLWRGYQPQHF.

The rearrangement uses TRBV12-5 and TRBJ2-3, with 7 bases that match TRBD1. CDR3 length: 18 amino acids. The trim removed 4 bases at V and 2 bases at J, leaving 15 bases unmatched. CDR1 is LGHNT and CDR2 is FRNRAP in the germline V gene. CDR3 sequence reads: CASGSTLLSGQLTDTQYF. The CDR3 nucleotides are TGTGCTAGTGGTTCCACCCTTCTCTCGGGACAGCTCACAGATACGCAGTATTTT. Full variable domain (remainder filled in from reference TRBV12-5 and TRBJ2-3): DARVTQTPRHKVTEMGQEVTMRCQPILGHNTVFWYRQTMMQGLELLAYFRNRAPLDDSGMPKDRFSAEMPDATLATLKIQPSEPRDSAVYFCASGSTLLSGQLTDTQYFGPGTRLTVL.

The rearrangement joins TRBV30 to TRBJ2-3; TRBD2 matches at 7 bases. The CDR3 covers 15 residues. The V gene's germline CDR1 is GTSNPN and CDR2 SVGIG (reference sequence). After removal of 5 bases from V and 0 bases from J, the junction contained 8 bases not matched to a gene. The CDR3 region has the DNA TGTGCCTGGGCTAGCGGAACCTCTAGCACAGATACGCAGTATTTT. It codes for CAWASGTSSTDTQYF.

The rearrangement links TRBV7-6 to TRBJ1-1; TRBD1 might be the D (5 bases). The CDR3 has 14 residues. V was trimmed by 5 bases and J by 3 bases, leaving 13 bases between them. Germline values: CDR1 SGHVS, CDR2 FNYEAQ. The DNA of the CDR3 is TGTGCCAGCAGCCCCGTATTAGGGGACACTGAAGCTTTCTTT. As protein: CASSPVLGDTEAFF. Full variable domain (rest looked up from reference TRBV7-6 and TRBJ1-1): GAGVSQSPRYKVTKRGQDVALRCDPISGHVSLYWYRQALGQGPEFLTYFNYEAQQDKSGLPNDRFSAERPEGSISTLTIQRTEQRDSAMYRCASSPVLGDTEAFFGQGTRLTVV.